Here is one T cell receptor (beta chain) with its context. This CDR3 contains 12 residues. Germline assignment: CDR1 SGHTA and CDR2 FQGNSA. Trimming shortened V by 6 bases and J by 0 bases, and 4 bases separated the two germline ends. While serving as controls, healthy donors were matched for age and sex. TEMRA cells were FACS-enriched, and CD8+ and CD4+ T cells were isolated negatively. RNA amounts of roughly 0.45 to 1 ug underwent reverse transcription with random hexamers. Amplification of TCR beta CDR3 spanned 54 Vbeta and 13 Jbeta via immunoSEQ multiplex PCR. Each CDR3 protein gets one entry after TCRdb re-called the immunoSEQ multiplex PCR reads with MiXCR. The data contain about 130,000 distinct CDR3 sequences, 90% to 95% of them singletons. The data were taken from a study of CD8 T cells in Susac syndrome.

This chain links TRBV7-2 with TRBJ2-3; D call uncertain. The receptor comes from a human donor in good health. The sequencing input was CD4+ T cells from PBMCs. The CDR3 spells CASSRSTDTQYF. The CDR3 nucleotides read TGTGCCAGCAGTCGTAGCACAGATACGCAGTATTTT.